The table lists the clone carrying this TCR beta chain with a few counts. These data come from a study of cytomegalovirus exposure and HLA in healthy donors. The V and J ends lost 3 bases and 0 bases, in that order; junction bases with no gene match: 5. The CDR3 is 16 residues long. Germline V gene sequence: CDR1 KGHSH, CDR2 LQKENI. The PCR used 60 Vbeta and 13 Jbeta primers. Assay used: immunoSEQ multiplex PCR; TCRdb lists only in-frame clones, some missing. The sample shows approximately 180,000 clones, 80% to 85% of them seen only once. The V call is TRBV18, the J call TRBJ2-4; 7 bases line up with TRBD1. The receptor was derived from a woman aged 40 to 50 in good health and CMV-seronegative. Sequencing input: PBMCs. The CDR3 reads CASSPQGQIAKNIQYF. The CDR3 bases are TGTGCCAGCTCACCTCAGGGACAGATAGCCAAAAACATTCAGTACTTC. Looking up the rest from reference TRBV18 and TRBJ2-4 gives the full variable domain: NAGVMQNPRHLVRRRGQEARLRCSPMKGHSHVYWYRQLPEEGLKFMVYLQKENIIDESGMPKERFSAEFPKEGPSILRIQQVVRGDSAAYFCASSPQGQIAKNIQYFGAGTRLSVL.